These 29 T cell receptor beta chains were sequenced from one sample in a study of early T cells in non-severe SARS-CoV-2 infection. From the 5' RACE reads, TCRdb called clonotypes with MiXCR, one entry per CDR3 protein. This table has tens of thousands of distinct CDR3 sequences, about an eighth appearing once. This sample comprised whole blood, obtained at baseline. The receptors stem from an adult who was a healthcare worker with PCR-confirmed SARS-CoV-2 infection or an uninfected control (not recorded which).

This clonotype has a count of ten or more. The V and J genes are TRBV7-2 and TRBJ2-5, with a possible D match to TRBD2 (5 bases). This CDR3 contains 12 residues. Germline assignment: CDR1 SGHTA and CDR2 FQGNSA. Trimming removed 3 bases at V and 14 bases at J, with 16 bases between. CDR3 nucleotides: TGTGCCAGCAGCTTGGACTCAGACTTAACTTACTTC. Translated: CASSLDSDLTYF.

Many counts were recorded for this clonotype. The rearrangement uses TRBV5-4 and TRBJ2-6; D possibly corresponds to TRBD1 (6 bases). Trimming removed 0 bases at V and 0 bases at J, with 10 bases between. Germline lookup yields CDR1 SGHNT and CDR2 YYREEE (reference sequence). The CDR3 consists of 17 residues. The CDR3 DNA reads TGTGCCAGCAGCTTGGGGCCGGACAGCTCTGGGGCCAACGTCCTGACTTTC. This gives the protein CASSLGPDSSGANVLTF.

This clonotype was seen a few times. V is TRBV18 and J is TRBJ2-7; TRBD1 aligns across 10 bases. The CDR3 is 16 residues long. V shed 6 bases and J 2 bases; nucleotides not matched to a gene: 10. Germline values: CDR1 KGHSH, CDR2 LQKENI. The CDR3 nucleotides read TGTGCCAGCTCGCCCGGGGGACAGGGGATAACCTACGAGCAGTACTTC. Translated: CASSPGGQGITYEQYF.

This clonotype was counted between two and nine times. The chain joins TRBV20-1 to TRBJ2-3; 8 bases are shared with TRBD2. This CDR3 contains 13 residues. Losses at the gene ends were 4 bases for V and 4 bases for J; bases not matched to a gene: 4. The V gene's germline CDR1 is DFQATT and CDR2 SNEGSKA (reference sequence). This CDR3 reads CSAKREGPDTQYF. The CDR3 coding sequence is TGCAGTGCTAAACGGGAGGGACCAGATACGCAGTATTTT.

The chain has TRBV2 and TRBJ2-5, with D possibly being TRBD1 (5 bases). The CDR3 has 12 amino acids. Germline CDR1 reads SNHLY; CDR2 reads FYNNEI. Trimming took off 0 bases at V and 9 bases at J, with 8 bases between the two ends. The CDR3 DNA is TGTGCCAGCAGTGAAGCTCTAGGGGCCCAGTACTTC. It encodes CASSEALGAQYF.

The V call is TRBV2, the J call TRBJ2-3; 11 nucleotides match TRBD2. Germline loops: CDR1 SNHLY, CDR2 FYNNEI. CDR3 size: 17 residues. Losses at the gene ends were 2 bases for V and 5 bases for J; bases not matched to a gene: 9. For the CDR3, the DNA is TGTGCCAGCAGTGAAATCCTTAGCGGGGGGGCGAGAGATACGCAGTATTTT. This sequence encodes CASSEILSGGARDTQYF.

The V call is TRBV29-1, the J call TRBJ1-1; D is perhaps TRBD1 (5 bases). Germline V gene lookup returns CDR1 SQVTM and CDR2 ANQGSEA. The CDR3 has 13 amino acids. V was pared by 6 bases and J by 0 bases, with 11 bases between. CDR3: CSVGTLMNTEAFF. In nucleotides, the CDR3 is TGCAGCGTCGGGACGCTTATGAACACTGAAGCTTTCTTT.

This clonotype was counted only a few times. The CDR3 DNA follows: TGTGCCAGCAGTGAAGTCTGGGAAAGATACGAGCAGTACTTC. It codes for CASSEVWERYEQYF. The rearrangement uses TRBV2 and TRBJ2-7; D is undetermined. This CDR3 region has 14 residues. The germline V gene has CDR1 SNHLY and CDR2 FYNNEI. V lost 1 base and J 4 bases, leaving 11 bases between the germline ends.

This sequence joins TRBV6-2 or TRBV6-3 and TRBJ2-1; D unclear. CDR3 size: 15 residues. Germline loops: CDR1 MNHEY, CDR2 SVGEGT. V shed 6 bases and J shed 3 bases, with 15 bases lying between them. For the CDR3, the DNA is TGTGCCAGCAGCCTAGTAGGCCCAAACTACAATGAGCAGTTCTTC. Translated, it gives CASSLVGPNYNEQFF.

This clonotype appeared a few times. V and J are TRBV5-4 and TRBJ1-2, with 7 bases matching TRBD1. Germline assignment: CDR1 SGHNT and CDR2 YYREEE (reference sequence). The V and J ends lost 3 bases and 6 bases, in that order; junction bases with no gene match: 8. CDR3 length: 14 amino acids. This CDR3 reads CASSSLQGWDGYTF. The CDR3 DNA reads as TGTGCCAGCAGCTCCTTACAGGGGTGGGATGGCTACACCTTC.

This chain uses TRBV10-3 with TRBJ1-1; D might be TRBD1 (6 bases). Germline CDR1 and CDR2: ENHRY and SYGVKD. The CDR3 runs to 17 residues. V was pared by 6 bases and J by 1 base, with 21 bases between. CDR3 nucleotides: TGTGCCATCAGCCGCGCTAGGGGACAAAGTACGAACACTGAAGCTTTCTTT. The encoded protein is CAISRARGQSTNTEAFF.

This clonotype has at least ten counts. CDR3 nucleotides: TGCAGCGTGGCCGCCACGAACACTGAAGCTTTCTTT. As protein: CSVAATNTEAFF. The chain combines TRBV29-1 with TRBJ1-1; D gene ambiguous. The CDR3 is 12 residues long. Trimming cost V 6 bases and J 1 base, with 9 bases left between them. The germline gives CDR1 SQVTM, CDR2 ANQGSEA.

The sample holds many counts of this clonotype. The rearrangement links TRBV4-1 to TRBJ1-5; D is possibly TRBD1 (6 bases). Germline V gene data show CDR1 as MGHRA and CDR2 as YSYEKL. V lost 1 base, J lost 3 bases, and 10 bases lay in between. The CDR3 extends over 15 amino acids. CDR3 sequence reads: CASSQGGQFNQPQHF. The CDR3, as DNA: TGCGCCAGCAGCCAAGGCGGACAGTTCAATCAGCCCCAGCATTTT.

J is TRBJ2-2 and V is TRBV29-1, with 7 bases that match TRBD1. The ends lost 4 bases at V and 4 bases at J; junction bases unmatched: 3. The CDR3 length is 13 residues. The germline gives CDR1 SQVTM, CDR2 ANQGSEA. The CDR3: CSVGNRGTGELFF. DNA of the CDR3: TGCAGCGTTGGGAACAGGGGCACCGGGGAGCTGTTTTTT.

The sample holds a few counts of this clonotype. The chain joins TRBV6-5 to TRBJ1-5, with D possibly being TRBD1 (5 bases). Looked up from germline, CDR1 is MNHEY and CDR2 is SVGAGI. V was clipped by 6 bases and J by 3 bases, with 9 bases between them. There are 13 residues in the CDR3. This CDR3 is CASRRDHNQPQHF. CDR3 in DNA: TGTGCCAGCAGAAGGGACCACAATCAGCCCCAGCATTTT.

A few counts support this clonotype. This chain links TRBV29-1 with TRBJ2-7; 8 bases agree with TRBD2. In germline, CDR1 is SQVTM, CDR2 ANQGSEA. CDR3 length: 12 residues. Trimming removed 4 bases from V and 9 bases from J; junction bases left unmatched: 8. CDR3 loop: CSVVISGIGQYF. The CDR3 DNA reads TGCAGCGTTGTGATTAGCGGGATTGGGCAGTACTTC.

This clonotype was detected once. This chain connects TRBV24-1 to TRBJ1-2; no clear D. CDR3 length: 11 amino acids. Per the germline V gene, CDR1 is KGHDR and CDR2 is SFDVKD. V lost 9 bases to trimming and J lost 8 bases, with 12 bases between them. The CDR3 region has the DNA TGTGCCACCCGTGGGGAGAAAGGCTACACCTTC. Translation: CATRGEKGYTF.

The rearrangement links TRBV5-4 to TRBJ1-2, with unresolved D. Germline CDR1 SGHNT, CDR2 YYREEE (reference sequence). The CDR3 is 14 residues long. Trimming pared 4 bases from V and 9 bases from J, leaving 19 bases between. The CDR3 is CASSPGGRTSRYTF. The CDR3 coding sequence is TGTGCCAGCAGCCCGGGCGGCCGCACAAGCCGCTACACCTTC.

The genes are TRBV7-9 and TRBJ2-4; possible D gene TRBD1, 5 bases. CDR1 is SEHNR, CDR2 FQNEAQ, per germline (reference sequence). Trimming removed 5 bases at V and 8 bases at J, with 16 bases between. CDR3 size: 14 residues. The CDR3, as DNA: TGTGCCAGCAGCCTGAAGGCTCAAGGGGACATTCAGTACTTC. Amino acids: CASSLKAQGDIQYF.

The table lists this clonotype with a few counts. The rearrangement joins TRBV2 to TRBJ2-7; D is ambiguous. V was pared by 1 base and J by 5 bases, with 12 bases between. Germline V lookup: CDR1 SNHLY, CDR2 FYNNEI. The CDR3 is made up of 14 amino acids. The CDR3 sequence: CASSEVLWSDEQYF. The CDR3 DNA sequence: TGTGCCAGCAGTGAAGTGTTATGGTCGGACGAGCAGTACTTC. Complete variable domain (other parts from reference TRBV2 and TRBJ2-7): EPEVTQTPSHQVTQMGQEVILRCVPISNHLYFYWYRQILGQKVEFLVSFYNNEISEKSEIFDDQFSVERPDGSNFTLKIRSTKLEDSAMYFCASSEVLWSDEQYFGPGTRLTVT.

In its sample, this clonotype was seen a few times. The CDR3 region has the DNA TGCAGTGCTAAGGGCCCTAATGAAAAACTGTTTTTT. Encoded protein: CSAKGPNEKLFF. This chain connects TRBV20-1 to TRBJ1-4; D is uncertain. This CDR3 is built from 12 residues. Germline CDR1 reads DFQATT; CDR2 reads SNEGSKA (reference sequence). The germline V and J ends were trimmed by 4 bases and 3 bases, with 6 bases remaining between them.

This chain uses TRBV2 with TRBJ2-4; 9 bases are a match to TRBD1. V shed 8 bases and J 12 bases; nucleotides not matched to a gene: 5. The germline gives CDR1 SNHLY, CDR2 FYNNEI. The CDR3 loop spans 11 amino acids. The CDR3 here is CASSQGAGQYF. The CDR3 region has the DNA TGTGCCAGCTCACAGGGGGCCGGTCAGTACTTC.

The V and J genes are TRBV19 and TRBJ2-3, with D maybe TRBD2 (5 bases). Trimming cost V 4 bases and J 6 bases, with 14 bases left between them. The V gene's germline CDR1 is LNHDA and CDR2 SQIVND (reference sequence). The CDR3 covers 14 residues. CDR3 nucleotides: TGTGCCAGTAGTACCCGGACGCGGGTGGATACGCAGTATTTT. As protein: CASSTRTRVDTQYF.

This clonotype occurred many times. The V gene is TRBV4-1, the J gene TRBJ2-1; D perhaps matches TRBD2 (6 bases). Germline V lookup: CDR1 MGHRA, CDR2 YSYEKL. Trimming left V 1 base short and J 3 bases short, with 13 bases between. The length of the CDR3 is 16 residues. The CDR3 sequence is CASSQGRGSRYNEQFF. Here the CDR3 DNA reads TGCGCCAGCAGCCAAGGGCGGGGCTCGCGCTACAATGAGCAGTTCTTC.

The rearrangement joins TRBV9 to TRBJ2-1; 9 nucleotides line up with TRBD2. V gave up 4 bases and J gave up 12 bases; unmatched junction bases: 8. This CDR3 contains 13 residues. The germline gives CDR1 SGDLS, CDR2 YYNGEE. This chain's CDR3 is CASSPPSGRWQFF. The CDR3 region has the DNA TGTGCCAGCAGCCCCCCCAGCGGGAGGTGGCAGTTCTTC.

This clonotype was detected a few times. The CDR3 DNA reads as TGCAGTGCTCCTCCAGCGGACCTAGCCAAAAACATTCAGTACTTC. It translates to CSAPPADLAKNIQYF. The V call is TRBV20-1, the J call TRBJ2-4; weak D call: TRBD2 (5 bases). Germline V gene lookup returns CDR1 DFQATT and CDR2 SNEGSKA (reference sequence). CDR3 length: 15 amino acids. The germline V and J ends were trimmed by 5 bases and 0 bases, with 14 bases remaining between them.

Only a few counts were recorded for this clonotype. The genes are TRBV18 and TRBJ2-2; possibly TRBD1 for D (5 bases). CDR1 and CDR2 (germline): KGHSH, LQKENI. Trimming cost V 5 bases and J 1 base, with 8 bases left between them. This CDR3 spans 14 amino acids. The CDR3 bases are TGTGCCAGCTCATACACAGGGAACACCGGGGAGCTGTTTTTT. Protein: CASSYTGNTGELFF. The whole variable domain, remainder taken from reference TRBV18 and TRBJ2-2, is NAGVMQNPRHLVRRRGQEARLRCSPMKGHSHVYWYRQLPEEGLKFMVYLQKENIIDESGMPKERFSAEFPKEGPSILRIQQVVRGDSAAYFCASSYTGNTGELFFGEGSRLTVL.

The V call is TRBV7-6, the J call TRBJ2-2; D is perhaps TRBD2 (5 bases). The V gene's germline CDR1 is SGHVS and CDR2 FNYEAQ. Trimming took off 6 bases at V and 1 base at J, with 12 bases between the two ends. The CDR3 consists of 15 residues. CDR3 loop: CASSSHRGNTGELFF. The CDR3 region has the DNA TGTGCCAGCAGTTCCCATCGGGGGAACACCGGGGAGCTGTTTTTT.

The chain combines TRBV7-8 with TRBJ1-3; D is undetermined. V gave up 0 bases and J gave up 5 bases, with 11 bases separating them. The CDR3 loop spans 15 amino acids. Germline CDR1 reads SGHVS; CDR2 reads FQNEAQ. As DNA, the CDR3 is TGTGCCAGCAGCTTAGCACCCAGCAACCGAAACACCATATATTTT. It encodes CASSLAPSNRNTIYF.